Shown below are 4 T cell receptor beta chains from a single sample sequenced in a study of blood T cell repertoires in COVID-19. Data came from immunoSEQ multiplex PCR; TCRdb stores just in-frame clones and leaves some out. The sample lists almost 400,000 clones; 85% to 90% were seen once. The specimen was PBMCs or T cells enriched from blood (not recorded which). The source is a woman aged 30 to 39 with acute COVID-19.

V and J are TRBV7-8 and TRBJ2-7, with 9 positions matching TRBD1. This CDR3 spans 15 amino acids. The germline CDR1 and CDR2 sequences are SGHVS and FQNEAQ. J gave up 4 bases and V 5 bases, and 9 bases lay outside the gene matches. The CDR3 DNA reads as TGTGCCAGCAGCAACCGGGACAGGGCGCGGTACGAGCAGTACTTC. The encoded protein is CASSNRDRARYEQYF.

The rearrangement uses TRBV5-1 and TRBJ2-1; maybe TRBD1 (6 bases). Germline V gene lookup returns CDR1 SGHRS and CDR2 YFSETQ. The CDR3 contains 16 residues. The germline V and J ends were trimmed by 0 bases and 0 bases, with 10 bases remaining between them. The CDR3 nucleotides are TGCGCCAGCAGCTTGGAGGGGGAACCCTCCTACAATGAGCAGTTCTTC. This translates into CASSLEGEPSYNEQFF.

The chain recombines TRBV19 with TRBJ1-2, with a possible D match to TRBD1 (5 bases). V dropped 5 bases and J dropped 1 base, with 14 bases sitting between them. Germline V gene sequence: CDR1 LNHDA, CDR2 SQIVND (reference sequence). The length of the CDR3 is 15 residues. The CDR3 nucleotides read TGTGCCAGTAGTCCCCGGAGACAGTTTAACTATGGCTACACCTTC. Its protein product is CASSPRRQFNYGYTF.

This clone occurred once. The rearrangement links TRBV19 to TRBJ1-2, with a weak D call TRBD1 (6 bases). The CDR3 consists of 12 residues. Trimming cost V 4 bases and J 6 bases, with 9 bases left between them. The germline CDR1 and CDR2 sequences are LNHDA and SQIVND (reference sequence). The CDR3 region is CASSNTGHGYTF. In DNA form, the CDR3 reads TGTGCCAGTAGTAACACAGGGCATGGCTACACCTTC.